This T cell receptor beta chain came from a study of T cells in Graves' hyperthyroidism and ophthalmopathy. Study results and limitations: The model anticipated ophthalmopathy a median around 6 months pre-onset. Separation of ophthalmopathy from stable hyperthyroidism was achieved by a 13 V-J model.

The authors deemed Graves' hyperthyroidism stable absent ophthalmopathy progression within 18 months. Amplification yielded TCR beta CDR3 regions, with RNA transcripts as the source. Primed by the HTBI set, a first-round RT-PCR was run on the TCR CDR3. TCRdb re-called the multiplex PCR reads with MiXCR, one entry per CDR3 protein. The sample lists a few hundred thousand distinct CDR3 sequences, approximately 15% occurring once. Comments on this clonotype: Antigen specificity is unknown.

The CDR3 extends over 12 amino acids. The germline gives CDR1 SGHTA, CDR2 FQGNSA. V lost 7 bases, J lost 6 bases, and 12 bases lay in between. This sequence originates from a woman between 18 and 30 years old with Graves' hyperthyroidism. V and J are TRBV7-2 and TRBJ1-1; the D is unclear. The source material was blood. CDR3 sequence (DNA): TGTGCCAGCAAAGTCGAAGGCTCTGAAGCTTTCTTT. Translated: CASKVEGSEAFF.